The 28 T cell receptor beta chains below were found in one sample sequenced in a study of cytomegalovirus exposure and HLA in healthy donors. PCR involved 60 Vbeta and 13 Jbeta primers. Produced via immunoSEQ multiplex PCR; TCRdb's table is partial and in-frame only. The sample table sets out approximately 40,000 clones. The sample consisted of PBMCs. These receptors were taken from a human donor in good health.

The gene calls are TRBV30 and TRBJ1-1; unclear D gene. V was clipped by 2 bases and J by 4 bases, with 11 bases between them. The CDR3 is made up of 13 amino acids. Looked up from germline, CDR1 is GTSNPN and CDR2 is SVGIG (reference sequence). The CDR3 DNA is TGTGCCTGGAGTTTCGGGAGTGGCACTGAAGCTTTCTTT. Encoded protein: CAWSFGSGTEAFF.

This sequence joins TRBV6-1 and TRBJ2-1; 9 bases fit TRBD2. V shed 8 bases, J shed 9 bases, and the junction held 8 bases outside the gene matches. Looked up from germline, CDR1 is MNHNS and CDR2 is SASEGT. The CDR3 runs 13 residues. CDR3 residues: CASSAGGLVEQFF. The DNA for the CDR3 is TGTGCCAGCTCAGCGGGGGGCCTAGTTGAGCAGTTCTTC.

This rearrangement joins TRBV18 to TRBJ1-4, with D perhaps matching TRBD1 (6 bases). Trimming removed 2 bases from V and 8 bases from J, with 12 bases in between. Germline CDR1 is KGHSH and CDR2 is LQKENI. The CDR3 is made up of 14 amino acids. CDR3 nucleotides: TGTGCCAGCTCACCAAACAGGGACAACGAAAAACTGTTTTTT. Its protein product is CASSPNRDNEKLFF.

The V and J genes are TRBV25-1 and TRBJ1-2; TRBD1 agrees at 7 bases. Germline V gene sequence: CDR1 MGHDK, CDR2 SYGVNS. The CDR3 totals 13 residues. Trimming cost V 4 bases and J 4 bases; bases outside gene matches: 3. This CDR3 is CASSGDSGYGYTF. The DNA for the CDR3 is TGTGCCAGCAGTGGGGACAGCGGCTATGGCTACACCTTC.

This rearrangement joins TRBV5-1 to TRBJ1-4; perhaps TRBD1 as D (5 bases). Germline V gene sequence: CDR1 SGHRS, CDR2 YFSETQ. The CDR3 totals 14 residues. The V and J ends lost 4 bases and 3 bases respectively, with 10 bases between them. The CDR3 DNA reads TGCGCCAGCAGCGCAGGGTACTCTAATGAAAAACTGTTTTTT. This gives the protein CASSAGYSNEKLFF.

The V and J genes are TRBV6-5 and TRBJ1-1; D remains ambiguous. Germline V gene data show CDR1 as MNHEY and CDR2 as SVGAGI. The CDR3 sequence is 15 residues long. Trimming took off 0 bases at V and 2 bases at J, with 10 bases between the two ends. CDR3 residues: CASSYSMSGNTEAFF. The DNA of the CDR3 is TGTGCCAGCAGTTACTCGATGTCAGGTAACACTGAAGCTTTCTTT.

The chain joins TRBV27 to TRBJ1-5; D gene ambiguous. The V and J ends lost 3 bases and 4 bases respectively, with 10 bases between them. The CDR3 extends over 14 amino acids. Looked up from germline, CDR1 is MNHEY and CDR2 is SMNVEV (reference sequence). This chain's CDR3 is CASSFSAGNQPQHF. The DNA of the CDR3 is TGTGCCAGCAGTTTCTCGGCCGGGAATCAGCCCCAGCATTTT.

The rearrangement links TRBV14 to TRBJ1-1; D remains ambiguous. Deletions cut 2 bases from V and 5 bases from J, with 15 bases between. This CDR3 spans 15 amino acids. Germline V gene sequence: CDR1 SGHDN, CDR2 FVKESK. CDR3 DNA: TGTGCCAGCAGCCAATCCCTCACCCCGGGAACTGAAGCTTTCTTT. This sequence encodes CASSQSLTPGTEAFF.

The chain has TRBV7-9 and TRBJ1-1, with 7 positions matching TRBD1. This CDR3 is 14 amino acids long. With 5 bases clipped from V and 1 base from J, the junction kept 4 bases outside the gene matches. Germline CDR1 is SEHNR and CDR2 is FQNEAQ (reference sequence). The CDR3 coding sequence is TGTGCCAGCAGCGCCTACAGGGGGAACACTGAAGCTTTCTTT. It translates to CASSAYRGNTEAFF.

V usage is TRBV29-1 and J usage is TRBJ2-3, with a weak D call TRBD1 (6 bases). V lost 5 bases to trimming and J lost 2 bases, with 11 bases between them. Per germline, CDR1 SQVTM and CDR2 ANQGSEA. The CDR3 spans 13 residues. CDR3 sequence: CSVPGHPTDTQYF. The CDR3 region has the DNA TGCAGCGTTCCGGGACACCCCACAGATACGCAGTATTTT.

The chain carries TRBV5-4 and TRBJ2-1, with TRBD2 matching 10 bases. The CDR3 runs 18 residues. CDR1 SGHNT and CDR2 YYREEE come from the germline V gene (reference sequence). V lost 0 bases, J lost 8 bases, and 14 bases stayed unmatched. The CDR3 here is CASSLGVRSGGAVDEQFF. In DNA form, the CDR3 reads TGTGCCAGCAGCTTGGGAGTTCGGAGCGGGGGGGCCGTGGATGAGCAGTTCTTC.

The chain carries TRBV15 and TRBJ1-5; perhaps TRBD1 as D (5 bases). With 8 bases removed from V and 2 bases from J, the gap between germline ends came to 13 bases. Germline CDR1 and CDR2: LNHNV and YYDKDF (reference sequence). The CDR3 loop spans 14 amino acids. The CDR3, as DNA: TGTGCCACCCAGGGTGGGATTGGCAATCAGCCCCAGCATTTT. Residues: CATQGGIGNQPQHF.

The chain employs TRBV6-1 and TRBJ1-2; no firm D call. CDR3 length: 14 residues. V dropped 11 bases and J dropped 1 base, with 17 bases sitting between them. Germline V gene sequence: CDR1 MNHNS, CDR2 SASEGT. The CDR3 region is CASSRESFNYGYTF. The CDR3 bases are TGTGCCTCCTCCCGAGAAAGCTTTAACTATGGCTACACCTTC.

The CDR3 loop is CASSQAIAKNIQYF. As DNA, the CDR3 is TGTGCCAGCAGTCAAGCAATAGCCAAAAACATTCAGTACTTC. The rearrangement joins TRBV27 to TRBJ2-4, with D hard to call. V was clipped by 5 bases and J by 0 bases, with 8 bases between them. The CDR3 covers 14 residues. Germline V gene lookup returns CDR1 MNHEY and CDR2 SMNVEV (reference sequence).

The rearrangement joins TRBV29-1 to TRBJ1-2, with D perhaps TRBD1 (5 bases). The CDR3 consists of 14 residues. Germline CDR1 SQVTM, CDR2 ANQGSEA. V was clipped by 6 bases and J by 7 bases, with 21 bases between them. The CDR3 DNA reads TGCAGCGTACGAACTGCCAGGGAGGCAGTTGGCTACACCTTC. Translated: CSVRTAREAVGYTF.

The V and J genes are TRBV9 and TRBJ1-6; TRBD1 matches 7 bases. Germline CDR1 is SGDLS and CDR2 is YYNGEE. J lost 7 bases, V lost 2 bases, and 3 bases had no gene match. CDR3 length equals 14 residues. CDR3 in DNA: TGTGCCAGCAGCGTCAGGGGGGACAATTCACCCCTCCACTTT. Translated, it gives CASSVRGDNSPLHF. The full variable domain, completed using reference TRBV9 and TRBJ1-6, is DSGVTQTPKHLITATGQRVTLRCSPRSGDLSVYWYQQSLDQGLQFLIQYYNGEERAKGNILERFSAQQFPDLHSELNLSSLELGDSALYFCASSVRGDNSPLHFGNGTRLTVT.

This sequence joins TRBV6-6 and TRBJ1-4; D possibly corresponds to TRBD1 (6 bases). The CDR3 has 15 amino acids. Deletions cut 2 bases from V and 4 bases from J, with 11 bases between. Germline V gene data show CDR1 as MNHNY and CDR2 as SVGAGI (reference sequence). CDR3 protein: CASSYQDSLNEKLFF. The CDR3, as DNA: TGTGCCAGCAGTTACCAGGACAGCCTTAATGAAAAACTGTTTTTT.

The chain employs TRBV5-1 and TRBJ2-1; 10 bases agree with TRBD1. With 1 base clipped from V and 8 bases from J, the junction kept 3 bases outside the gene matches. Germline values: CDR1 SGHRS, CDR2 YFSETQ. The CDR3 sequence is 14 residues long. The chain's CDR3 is CASSLSGTGDEQFF. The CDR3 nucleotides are TGCGCCAGCAGCTTGTCCGGGACAGGGGATGAGCAGTTCTTC.

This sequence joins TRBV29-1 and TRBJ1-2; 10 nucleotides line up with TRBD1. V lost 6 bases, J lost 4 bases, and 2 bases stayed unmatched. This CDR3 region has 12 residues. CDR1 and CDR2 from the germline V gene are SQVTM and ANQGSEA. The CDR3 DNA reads TGCAGCGTCGGGACAGGGGCCTATGGCTACACCTTC. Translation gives CSVGTGAYGYTF.

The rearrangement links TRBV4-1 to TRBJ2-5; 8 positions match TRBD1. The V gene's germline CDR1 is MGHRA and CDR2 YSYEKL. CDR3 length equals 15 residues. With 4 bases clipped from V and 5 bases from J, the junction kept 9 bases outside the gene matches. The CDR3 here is CASSPRRTGLETQYF. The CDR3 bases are TGCGCCAGCAGCCCGAGGAGGACAGGGTTGGAGACCCAGTACTTC.

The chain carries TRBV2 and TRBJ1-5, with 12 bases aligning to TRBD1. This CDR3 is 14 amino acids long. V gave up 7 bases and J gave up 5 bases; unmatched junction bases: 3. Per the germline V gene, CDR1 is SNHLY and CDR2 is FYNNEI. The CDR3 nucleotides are TGTGCCAGCACCGGGACAGGGGGCGATCAGCCCCAGCATTTT. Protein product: CASTGTGGDQPQHF.

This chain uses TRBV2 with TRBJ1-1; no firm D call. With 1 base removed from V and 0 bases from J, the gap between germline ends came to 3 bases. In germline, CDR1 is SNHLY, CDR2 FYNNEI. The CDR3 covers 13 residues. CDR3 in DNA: TGTGCCAGCAGTGAAGTTATGAACACTGAAGCTTTCTTT. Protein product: CASSEVMNTEAFF.

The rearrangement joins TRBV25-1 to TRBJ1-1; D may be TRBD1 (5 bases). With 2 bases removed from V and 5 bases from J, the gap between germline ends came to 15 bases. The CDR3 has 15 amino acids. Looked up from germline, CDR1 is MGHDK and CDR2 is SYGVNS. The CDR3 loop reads CASSEGARVNTEAFF. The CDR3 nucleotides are TGTGCCAGCAGTGAAGGGGCAAGGGTAAATACTGAAGCTTTCTTT.

This CDR3 is CASSQSLAGGPDTQYF. CDR3 coding DNA: TGTGCCAGCAGCCAATCACTAGCGGGGGGGCCAGATACGCAGTATTTT. The J gene is TRBJ2-3, the V gene TRBV14; 13 bases match TRBD2. J lost 4 bases, V lost 2 bases, and 3 bases had no gene match. CDR1 is SGHDN, CDR2 FVKESK, per germline. The CDR3 runs to 16 residues.

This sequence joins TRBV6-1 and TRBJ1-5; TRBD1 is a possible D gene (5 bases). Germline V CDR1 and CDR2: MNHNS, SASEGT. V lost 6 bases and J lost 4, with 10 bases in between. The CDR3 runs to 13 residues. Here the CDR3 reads CASRVTENQPQHF. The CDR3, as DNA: TGTGCCAGCAGGGTGACAGAGAATCAGCCCCAGCATTTT.

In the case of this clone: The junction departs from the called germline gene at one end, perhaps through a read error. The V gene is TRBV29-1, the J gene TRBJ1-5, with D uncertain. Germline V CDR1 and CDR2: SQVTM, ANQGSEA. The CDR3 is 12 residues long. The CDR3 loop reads CSVGGINQHQHF. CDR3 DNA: TGCAGCGTTGGCGGGATTAATCAGCACCAGCATTTT.

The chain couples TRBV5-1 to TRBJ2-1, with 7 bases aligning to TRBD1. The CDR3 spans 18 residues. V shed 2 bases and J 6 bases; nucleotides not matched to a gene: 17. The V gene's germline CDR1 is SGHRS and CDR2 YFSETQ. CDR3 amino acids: CASSFTQKTGAFANEQFF. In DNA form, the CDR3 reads TGCGCCAGCAGCTTCACCCAGAAAACAGGGGCGTTCGCCAATGAGCAGTTCTTC.

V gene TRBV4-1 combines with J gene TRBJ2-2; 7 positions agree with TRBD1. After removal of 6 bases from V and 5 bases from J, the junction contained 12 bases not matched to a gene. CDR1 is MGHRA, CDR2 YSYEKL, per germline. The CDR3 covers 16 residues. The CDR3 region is CASSQPNRGRTGELFF. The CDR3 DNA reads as TGCGCCAGCAGTCAACCGAACAGGGGTCGGACCGGGGAGCTGTTTTTT.